This TCR beta chain was obtained from a study of shared clonotypes between healthy human individuals. V lost 1 base to trimming and J lost 4 bases; unmatched junction nucleotides: 3. Germline V lookup: CDR1 SGHTA, CDR2 FQGNSA. The CDR3 loop spans 15 amino acids. Profiling relied on immunoSEQ multiplex PCR, and the TCRdb table lists in-frame clones only, not all of them. The profile shows roughly 500,000 clones, around 79% of them singletons. The clonotype comes from a woman aged 40 to 49 in good health. Some clones in this sample may be carry-over from other donors' samples. This chain connects TRBV7-2 to TRBJ2-3, with 9 bases that match TRBD2. The sample was PBMCs. The CDR3 bases are TGTGCCAGCAGCTTAGTAGGGACTAGCCCAGATACGCAGTATTTT. Translated, it gives CASSLVGTSPDTQYF.